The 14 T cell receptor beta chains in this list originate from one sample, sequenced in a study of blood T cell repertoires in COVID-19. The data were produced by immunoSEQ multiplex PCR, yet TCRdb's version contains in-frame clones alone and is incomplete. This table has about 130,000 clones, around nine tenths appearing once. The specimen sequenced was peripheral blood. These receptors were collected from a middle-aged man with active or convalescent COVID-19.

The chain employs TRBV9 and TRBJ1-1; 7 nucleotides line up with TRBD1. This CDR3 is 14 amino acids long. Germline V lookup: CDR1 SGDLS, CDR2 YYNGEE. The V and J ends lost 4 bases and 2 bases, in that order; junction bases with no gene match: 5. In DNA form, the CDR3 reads TGTGCCAGCAGCCCCCGACAGGGTAACACTGAAGCTTTCTTT. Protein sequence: CASSPRQGNTEAFF.

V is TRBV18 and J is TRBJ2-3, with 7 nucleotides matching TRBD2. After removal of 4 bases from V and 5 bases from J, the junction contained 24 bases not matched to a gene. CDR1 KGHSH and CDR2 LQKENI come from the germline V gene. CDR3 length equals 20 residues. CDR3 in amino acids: CASSQTSRVLAGAHQDTQYF. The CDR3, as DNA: TGTGCCAGCTCACAGACGAGCAGGGTTCTCGCGGGAGCCCACCAAGATACGCAGTATTTT.

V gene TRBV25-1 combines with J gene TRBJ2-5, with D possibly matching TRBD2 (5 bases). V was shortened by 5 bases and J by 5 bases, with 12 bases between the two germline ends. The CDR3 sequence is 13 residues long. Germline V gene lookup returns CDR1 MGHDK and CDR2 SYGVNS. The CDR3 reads CASSPISAETQYF. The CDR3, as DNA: TGTGCCAGCAGTCCTATTAGCGCCGAGACCCAGTACTTC.

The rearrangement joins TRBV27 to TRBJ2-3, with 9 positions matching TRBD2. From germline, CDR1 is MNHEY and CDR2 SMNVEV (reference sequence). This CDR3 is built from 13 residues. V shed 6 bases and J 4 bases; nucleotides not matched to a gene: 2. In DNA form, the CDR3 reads TGTGCCAGCAGAAGCGGGAGGTCAGATACGCAGTATTTT. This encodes CASRSGRSDTQYF.

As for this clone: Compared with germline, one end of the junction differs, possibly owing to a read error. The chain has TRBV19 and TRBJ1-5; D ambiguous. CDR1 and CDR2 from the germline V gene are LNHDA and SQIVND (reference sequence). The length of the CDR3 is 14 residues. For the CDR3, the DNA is TGTGTCAGTAGTATAACACTAGTAAATCAGCCCCAGCATTTT. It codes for CVSSITLVNQPQHF.

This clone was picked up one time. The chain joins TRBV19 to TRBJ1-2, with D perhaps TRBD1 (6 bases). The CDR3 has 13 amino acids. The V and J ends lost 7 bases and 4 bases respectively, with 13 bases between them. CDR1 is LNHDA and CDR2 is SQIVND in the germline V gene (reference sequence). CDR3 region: CASNAGDTYGYTF. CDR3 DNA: TGTGCCAGTAATGCAGGGGACACCTATGGCTACACCTTC.

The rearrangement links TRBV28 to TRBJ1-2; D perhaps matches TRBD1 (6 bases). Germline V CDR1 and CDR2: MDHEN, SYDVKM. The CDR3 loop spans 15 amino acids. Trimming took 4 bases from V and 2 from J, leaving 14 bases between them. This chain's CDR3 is CASSSGATGNYGYTF. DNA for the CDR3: TGTGCCAGCAGTTCCGGGGCTACAGGGAACTATGGCTACACCTTC.

As DNA, the CDR3 is TGTGCCAGTAGTACTAGGGGGACTAGCGAGAGTAACGAGCAGTACTTC. It encodes CASSTRGTSESNEQYF. The V and J genes are TRBV19 and TRBJ2-7; 10 bases fit TRBD2. J was trimmed by 5 bases and V by 4 bases; bases with no gene match: 11. The CDR3 spans 16 residues. The germline CDR1 and CDR2 sequences are LNHDA and SQIVND (reference sequence). Full variable domain (rest looked up from reference TRBV19 and TRBJ2-7): DGGITQSPKYLFRKEGQNVTLSCEQNLNHDAMYWYRQDPGQGLRLIYYSQIVNDFQKGDIAEGYSVSREKKESFPLTVTSAQKNPTAFYLCASSTRGTSESNEQYFGPGTRLTVT.

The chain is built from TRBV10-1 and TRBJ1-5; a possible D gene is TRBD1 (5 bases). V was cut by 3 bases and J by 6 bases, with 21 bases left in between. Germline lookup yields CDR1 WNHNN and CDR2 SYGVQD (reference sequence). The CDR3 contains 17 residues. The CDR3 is CASSESAPYTGRQPQHF. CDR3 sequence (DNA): TGCGCCAGCAGTGAATCCGCTCCCTATACAGGACGTCAGCCCCAGCATTTT.

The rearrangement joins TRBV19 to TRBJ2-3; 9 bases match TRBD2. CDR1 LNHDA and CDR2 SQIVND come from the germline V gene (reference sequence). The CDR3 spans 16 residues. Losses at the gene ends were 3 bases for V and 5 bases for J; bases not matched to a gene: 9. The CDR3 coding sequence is TGTGCCAGTAGTATCTTAGCGGGAGCCAGAGGAGATACGCAGTATTTT. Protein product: CASSILAGARGDTQYF.

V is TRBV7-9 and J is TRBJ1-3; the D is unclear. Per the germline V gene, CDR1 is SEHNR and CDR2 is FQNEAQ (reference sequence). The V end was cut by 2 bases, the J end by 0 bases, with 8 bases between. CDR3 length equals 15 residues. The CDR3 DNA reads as TGTGCCAGCAGCTTACAGGTGCGCTCTGGAAACACCATATATTTT. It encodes CASSLQVRSGNTIYF.

CDR3 sequence (DNA): TGTGCCAGCAGAGCGGACAGGGCTAATCAGCCCCAGCATTTT. Protein sequence: CASRADRANQPQHF. The gene calls are TRBV28 and TRBJ1-5; 8 positions agree with TRBD1. Germline lookup yields CDR1 MDHEN and CDR2 SYDVKM. This CDR3 has 14 amino acids. J lost 4 bases, V lost 6 bases, and 5 bases had no gene match.

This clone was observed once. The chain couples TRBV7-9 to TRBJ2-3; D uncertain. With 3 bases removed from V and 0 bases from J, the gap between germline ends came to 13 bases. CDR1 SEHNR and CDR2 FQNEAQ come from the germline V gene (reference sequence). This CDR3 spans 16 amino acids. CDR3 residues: CASSFRQLDSTDTQYF. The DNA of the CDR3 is TGTGCCAGCAGCTTTAGACAATTGGATAGCACAGATACGCAGTATTTT.

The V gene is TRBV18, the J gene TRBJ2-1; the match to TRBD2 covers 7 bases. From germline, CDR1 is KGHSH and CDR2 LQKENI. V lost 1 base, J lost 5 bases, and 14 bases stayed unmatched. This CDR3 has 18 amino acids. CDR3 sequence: CASSPRRQSGRVDNEQFF. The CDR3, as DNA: TGTGCCAGCTCACCACGACGACAATCGGGGAGGGTGGACAATGAGCAGTTCTTC.